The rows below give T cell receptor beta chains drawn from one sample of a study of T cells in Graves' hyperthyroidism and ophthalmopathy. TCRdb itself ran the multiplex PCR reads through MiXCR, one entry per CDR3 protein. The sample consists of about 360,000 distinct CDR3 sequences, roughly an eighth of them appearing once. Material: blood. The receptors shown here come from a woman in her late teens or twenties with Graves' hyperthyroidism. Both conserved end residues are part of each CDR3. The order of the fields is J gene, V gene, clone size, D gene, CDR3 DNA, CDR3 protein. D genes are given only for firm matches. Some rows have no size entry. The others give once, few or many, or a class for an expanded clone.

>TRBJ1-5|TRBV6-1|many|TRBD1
TGTGCCAGCAGGACAGGGTTGGAGGGTCAGCCCCAGCATTTT
CASRTGLEGQPQHF
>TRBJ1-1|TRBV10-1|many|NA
TGCGCCAGCAGTGAGTCCTCGCGACCGGCAGCTTTCTTT
CASSESSRPAAFF
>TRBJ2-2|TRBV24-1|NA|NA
TGTGCCACCAGTGTAACAGGGGGGGACACCGGGGAGCTGTTTTTT
CATSVTGGDTGELFF
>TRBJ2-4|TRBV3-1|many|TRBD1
TGTGCCAGCAGTCGTAGCCGGGACAGGGAGATCGACATTCAGTACTTC
CASSRSRDREIDIQYF
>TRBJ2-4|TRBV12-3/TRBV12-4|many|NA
TGTGCCAGCAGTCCTACGGGGGTGAACATTCAGTACTTC
CASSPTGVNIQYF
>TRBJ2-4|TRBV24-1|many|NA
TGTGCCACCAGTGATAGGTCGCGAGGCATTCAGTACTTC
CATSDRSRGIQYF
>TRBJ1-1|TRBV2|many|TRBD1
TGTGCCAGCAGTGAAAGGGGGCAAGACACTGAAGCTTTCTTT
CASSERGQDTEAFF
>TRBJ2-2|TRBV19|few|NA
TGTGCCAGTAGTATAGAGGACAACACCGGGGAGCTGCTTTTT
CASSIEDNTGELLF
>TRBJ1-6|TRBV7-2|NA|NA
TGTGCCAGCAGCTTATCAGGGTATCTGGGTTCACCCCTCCACTTT
CASSLSGYLGSPLHF
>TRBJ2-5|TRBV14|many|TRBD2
TGTGCCAGCAGCCAAGCCATGGGTAGCGGGGCCCCCGAGACCCAGTACTTC
CASSQAMGSGAPETQYF
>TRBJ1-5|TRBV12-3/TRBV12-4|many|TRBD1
TGTGCCAGCAGTTCCGACAAGATAATGGGACAGGGGAATCAGCCCCAGCATTTT
CASSSDKIMGQGNQPQHF
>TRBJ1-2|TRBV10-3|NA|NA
TGTGCCATCAACGGTGGATCGGGTAACTATGGCTACACCTTC
CAINGGSGNYGYTF
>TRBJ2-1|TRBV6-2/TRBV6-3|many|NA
TGTGCCAGCAGTTACTCACCGGGGGCGGTGAATGAGCAGTTCTTC
CASSYSPGAVNEQFF
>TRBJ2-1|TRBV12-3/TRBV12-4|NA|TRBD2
TGTGCCAGCAGTACTAGCGGGAGTAGAAATGAGCAGTTCTTC
CASSTSGSRNEQFF
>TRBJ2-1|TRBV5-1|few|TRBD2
TGCGCCAGCAGCTTGGAACCGGGGGGAGGAAATGAGCAGTTCTTC
CASSLEPGGGNEQFF
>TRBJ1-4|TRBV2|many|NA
TGTGCCAGCAGCGACCCCGGGTTTAGAGAAAAACTGTTTTTT
CASSDPGFREKLFF
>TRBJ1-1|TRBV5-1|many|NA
TGCGCCAGCAGCTTGGCCGAGAACGAAGCTTTCTTT
CASSLAENEAFF